One and the same sample provided the 10 T cell receptor beta chains below, sequenced in a study of blood T cell repertoires in COVID-19. The table came from immunoSEQ multiplex PCR; TCRdb's copy has only in-frame clones and leaves some out. The repertoire includes 140,000 or so clones, about 86% of them detected once, and over 7% sits in the top ten. Sequencing was done on a sample of peripheral blood. Receptors were obtained from a human donor in a cohort sampled during active COVID-19.

The V and J genes are TRBV14 and TRBJ1-2, with TRBD1 as a possible D gene (5 bases). This CDR3 is built from 17 residues. The germline V gene has CDR1 SGHDN and CDR2 FVKESK. V was pared by 4 bases and J by 5 bases, with 23 bases between. The CDR3 protein is CASSPGQALGLRYGYTF. CDR3 in DNA: TGTGCCAGCAGCCCCGGACAAGCCCTAGGTCTACGGTATGGCTACACCTTC. The full variable domain, its missing parts supplied by reference TRBV14 and TRBJ1-2, is EAGVTQFPSHSVIEKGQTVTLRCDPISGHDNLYWYRRVMGKEIKFLLHFVKESKQDESGMPNNRFLAERTGGTYSTLKVQPAELEDSGVYFCASSPGQALGLRYGYTFGSGTRLTVV.

The rearrangement joins TRBV29-1 to TRBJ1-1; a weak D match, TRBD1 (6 bases). V lost 3 bases and J 3 bases, leaving 8 bases between the germline ends. Germline lookup yields CDR1 SQVTM and CDR2 ANQGSEA. The CDR3 runs to 12 residues. CDR3 in DNA: TGCAGCGTTGAGGGGGCTGACACTGAAGCTTTCTTT. Amino acids: CSVEGADTEAFF. The whole variable domain, filled in from reference TRBV29-1 and TRBJ1-1, reads SAVISQKPSRDICQRGTSLTIQCQVDSQVTMMFWYRQQPGQSLTLIATANQGSEATYESGFVIDKFPISRPNLTFSTLTVSNMSPEDSSIYLCSVEGADTEAFFGQGTRLTVV.

This clone was seen a handful of times. This rearrangement joins TRBV18 to TRBJ2-7; a possible D gene is TRBD2 (7 bases). The CDR3 is 15 residues long. The V gene's germline CDR1 is KGHSH and CDR2 LQKENI. Trimming pared 3 bases from V and 2 bases from J, leaving 14 bases between. CDR3 residues: CASSPTAGATYEQYF. In DNA form, the CDR3 reads TGTGCCAGCTCACCCACCGCGGGGGCCACCTACGAGCAGTACTTC. The full variable domain, in which reference TRBV18 and TRBJ2-7 provide the parts outside the CDR3, is NAGVMQNPRHLVRRRGQEARLRCSPMKGHSHVYWYRQLPEEGLKFMVYLQKENIIDESGMPKERFSAEFPKEGPSILRIQQVVRGDSAAYFCASSPTAGATYEQYFGPGTRLTVT.

The chain combines TRBV6-4 with TRBJ2-3; 10 nucleotides align to TRBD1. The CDR3 sequence is 16 residues long. In germline, CDR1 is MRHNA, CDR2 SNTAGT. The junction had 7 bases not matched to a gene; V was cut back by 6 bases and J by 1 base. The CDR3 bases are TGTGCCAGCAGCGGGACAGGGGCGTTGGGCACAGATACGCAGTATTTT. Its translation: CASSGTGALGTDTQYF.

The V and J genes are TRBV28 and TRBJ1-2; TRBD1 aligns across 10 bases. The CDR3 totals 15 residues. Trimming removed 7 bases from V and 4 bases from J; junction bases left unmatched: 9. Germline lookup yields CDR1 MDHEN and CDR2 SYDVKM. This CDR3 reads CASNVPGQGRYGYTF. CDR3 nucleotide sequence: TGTGCCAGCAACGTCCCGGGACAGGGGCGCTATGGCTACACCTTC.

The V call is TRBV6-6, the J call TRBJ2-7; 12 bases map to TRBD1. CDR1 and CDR2 (germline): MNHNY, SVGAGI (reference sequence). The V segment lost 6 bases and the J segment 3 bases; nucleotides outside the gene matches: 6. The CDR3 runs 15 residues. The CDR3 spells CASRPRDRGLYEQYF. In DNA, the CDR3 is TGTGCCAGCAGGCCCCGGGACAGGGGGCTCTACGAGCAGTACTTC.

The chain couples TRBV6-5 to TRBJ1-5; D is unclear. Trimming took off 5 bases at V and 1 base at J, with 12 bases between the two ends. This CDR3 has 15 residues. Germline-derived CDR1 and CDR2 are MNHEY and SVGAGI. The DNA of the CDR3 is TGTGCCAGCAGTCCCCGAGGAGCAAGCAATCAGCCCCAGCATTTT. It codes for CASSPRGASNQPQHF.

V gene TRBV5-1 combines with J gene TRBJ1-4; D gene ambiguous. Germline V gives CDR1 SGHRS, CDR2 YFSETQ. This CDR3 contains 14 residues. V dropped 1 base and J dropped 0 bases, with 4 bases sitting between them. CDR3 in amino acids: CASSLTTTNEKLFF. CDR3 bases: TGCGCCAGCAGCTTGACTACAACTAATGAAAAACTGTTTTTT. The full variable domain, with the rest looked up from reference TRBV5-1 and TRBJ1-4, is KAGVTQTPRYLIKTRGQQVTLSCSPISGHRSVSWYQQTPGQGLQFLFEYFSETQRNKGNFPGRFSGRQFSNSRSEMNVSTLELGDSALYLCASSLTTTNEKLFFGSGTQLSVL.

The chain couples TRBV5-1 to TRBJ2-1, with 7 bases identical to TRBD1. Germline V gene sequence: CDR1 SGHRS, CDR2 YFSETQ. This CDR3 contains 15 residues. Trimming at V came to 4 bases and at J to 4 bases, leaving 8 bases not matched to a gene. The CDR3 here is CASSGSGTAYNEQFF. In DNA, the CDR3 is TGCGCCAGCAGCGGATCCGGGACAGCGTACAATGAGCAGTTCTTC.

The chain uses TRBV27 and TRBJ2-1; D is possibly TRBD1 or TRBD2 (5 bases each). The ends were cut back, 10 bases at V and 2 bases at J, with 15 bases in the middle. The CDR3 spans 14 residues. In germline, CDR1 is MNHEY, CDR2 SMNVEV (reference sequence). CDR3 protein: CATRLTGAYNEQFF. The CDR3 DNA sequence: TGTGCCACCAGACTAACAGGAGCCTACAATGAGCAGTTCTTC.